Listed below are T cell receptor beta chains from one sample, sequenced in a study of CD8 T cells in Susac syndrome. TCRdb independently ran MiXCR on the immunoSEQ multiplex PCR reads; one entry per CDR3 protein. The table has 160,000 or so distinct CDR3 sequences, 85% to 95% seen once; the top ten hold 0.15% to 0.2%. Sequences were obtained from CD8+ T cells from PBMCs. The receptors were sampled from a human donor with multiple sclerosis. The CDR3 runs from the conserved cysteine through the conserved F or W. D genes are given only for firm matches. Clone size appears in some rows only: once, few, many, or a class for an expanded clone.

cdr3_nt: TGTGCCAGCAGTTCATACTACAATGAGCAGTTCTTC
cdr3_aa: CASSSYYNEQFF
v_call: TRBV7-9
j_call: TRBJ2-1
clone_size: NA
d_call: NA

cdr3_nt: TGCAGCGTTTTTGTTGCAGATACGCAGTATTTT
cdr3_aa: CSVFVADTQYF
v_call: TRBV29-1
j_call: TRBJ2-3
clone_size: NA
d_call: NA

cdr3_nt: TGTGCCAGCAGTTTGGTGAGCCGCTCTGGGGCCAACGTCCTGACTTTC
cdr3_aa: CASSLVSRSGANVLTF
v_call: TRBV28
j_call: TRBJ2-6
clone_size: NA
d_call: NA

cdr3_nt: TGCAGCGTTGTCGGGACTAGCGGGTCCCTCAACACCGGGGAGCTGTTTTTT
cdr3_aa: CSVVGTSGSLNTGELFF
v_call: TRBV29-1
j_call: TRBJ2-2
clone_size: NA
d_call: TRBD2

cdr3_nt: TGTGCCAGCAGCTTAGTGCAGGAGCCCCAGCATTTT
cdr3_aa: CASSLVQEPQHF
v_call: TRBV7-8
j_call: TRBJ1-5
clone_size: once
d_call: NA

cdr3_nt: TGTGCCAGCAGCTTAGGGCGCGCTCGCTACGAGCAGTACTTC
cdr3_aa: CASSLGRARYEQYF
v_call: TRBV7-9
j_call: TRBJ2-7
clone_size: NA
d_call: NA

cdr3_nt: TGCAGCGTTGAAGCCCCCGGGAGCGGTAACTATGGCTACACCTTC
cdr3_aa: CSVEAPGSGNYGYTF
v_call: TRBV29-1
j_call: TRBJ1-2
clone_size: NA
d_call: NA

cdr3_nt: TGTGCCAGCAGCGTAGAGCCTGGAGACACCCCGGATTCACCCCTCCACTTT
cdr3_aa: CASSVEPGDTPDSPLHF
v_call: TRBV7-9
j_call: TRBJ1-6
clone_size: NA
d_call: NA

cdr3_nt: TGTGCCAGCAGCTCAGAGGGGCGGGGGCACAATGAGCAGTTCTTC
cdr3_aa: CASSSEGRGHNEQFF
v_call: TRBV9
j_call: TRBJ2-1
clone_size: NA
d_call: NA

cdr3_nt: TGTGCCAGCAGCGTAGCGGGGGCTCAAGAGACCCAGTACTTC
cdr3_aa: CASSVAGAQETQYF
v_call: TRBV9
j_call: TRBJ2-5
clone_size: NA
d_call: NA